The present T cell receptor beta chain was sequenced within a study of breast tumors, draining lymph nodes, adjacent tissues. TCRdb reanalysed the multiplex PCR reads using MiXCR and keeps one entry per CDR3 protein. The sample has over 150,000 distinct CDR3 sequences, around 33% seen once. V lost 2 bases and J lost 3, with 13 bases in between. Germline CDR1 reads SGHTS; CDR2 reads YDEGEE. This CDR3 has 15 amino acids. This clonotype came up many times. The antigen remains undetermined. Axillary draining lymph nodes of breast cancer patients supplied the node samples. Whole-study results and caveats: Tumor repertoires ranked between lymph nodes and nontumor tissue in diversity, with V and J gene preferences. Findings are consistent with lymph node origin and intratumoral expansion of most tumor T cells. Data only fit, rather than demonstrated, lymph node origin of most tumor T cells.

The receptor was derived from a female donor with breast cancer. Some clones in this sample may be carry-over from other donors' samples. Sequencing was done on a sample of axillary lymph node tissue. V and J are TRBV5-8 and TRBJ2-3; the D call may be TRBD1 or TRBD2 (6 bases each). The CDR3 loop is CASSFFLGGTDTQYF. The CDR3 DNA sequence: TGTGCCAGCAGCTTCTTCCTAGGGGGGACAGATACGCAGTATTTT.